The next 20 T cell receptor beta chains were all read from a single sample in a study of spatial heterogeneity in lung cancer. Time point defined: blood at routine non-recurrence follow-up after resection. Sequencing of whole RNA from tumor, nontumor lung or frozen PBMC involved no sorting. Each CDR3 protein is one row after TCRdb ran MiXCR on the 5' RACE reads. Of around 110,000 distinct CDR3 sequences in the sample, more than 10% were seen once. The sequences come from PBMCs, collected at follow-up. The receptors stem from a male donor with early-stage non-small cell lung cancer.

The genes are TRBV24-1 and TRBJ1-4; TRBD1 matches 9 bases. Per the germline V gene, CDR1 is KGHDR and CDR2 is SFDVKD. The CDR3 extends over 15 amino acids. V was clipped by 3 bases and J by 10 bases; unmatched bases: 8. The CDR3 nucleotides read TGTGCCACCAGTGATCCAGGGACAGGGTTTGGAAAACTGTTTTTT. Amino acids: CATSDPGTGFGKLFF.

This clonotype was found a few times. The chain joins TRBV20-1 to TRBJ2-7; 10 nucleotides match TRBD1. Per germline, CDR1 DFQATT and CDR2 SNEGSKA (reference sequence). Unmatched junction bases numbered 8, after V lost 2 bases and J lost 7 bases. The CDR3 has 14 residues. CDR3 loop: CSARPPGQGREQYF. The CDR3 nucleotides are TGCAGTGCTAGACCCCCGGGACAGGGGCGAGAGCAGTACTTC.

The chain uses TRBV29-1 and TRBJ2-1, with 12 bases that match TRBD2. Germline V gene sequence: CDR1 SQVTM, CDR2 ANQGSEA. The CDR3 has 15 amino acids. V lost 1 base and J lost 2; bases outside the gene matches: 0. CDR3: CSVEGLAGAYNEQFF. The DNA for the CDR3 is TGCAGCGTTGAAGGACTAGCGGGGGCCTACAATGAGCAGTTCTTC.

This clonotype was picked up a small number of times. V gene TRBV23-1 combines with J gene TRBJ2-1; 7 nucleotides match TRBD1. TRBV23-1 counts as an open reading frame of uncertain function. The CDR3 consists of 16 residues. Trimming removed 4 bases from V and 4 bases from J; junction bases left unmatched: 10. The CDR3 nucleotides read TGCGCCAGCAGTCCTACTCACCGGGACAGTTACAATGAGCAGTTCTTC. Translating gives CASSPTHRDSYNEQFF.

This clonotype showed up many times. In nucleotides, the CDR3 is TGTGCCAGCAGTTACGGACAGACCGCAACTAATGAAAAACTGTTTTTT. Translated, it gives CASSYGQTATNEKLFF. The gene calls are TRBV6-5 and TRBJ1-4, with TRBD1 as a possible D gene (6 bases). Trimming stripped 2 bases from V and 0 bases from J, with 10 bases between. The CDR3 is made up of 16 amino acids. Per germline, CDR1 MNHEY and CDR2 SVGAGI.

This chain joins TRBV15 and TRBJ2-5; 11 bases map to TRBD1. In germline, CDR1 is LNHNV, CDR2 YYDKDF (reference sequence). V trimming: 0 bases; J trimming: 5 bases; junction bases outside the gene matches: 5. The CDR3 contains 16 residues. CDR3 bases: TGTGCCACCAGCAGAGATTGGACAGGGGGCCTTGAGACCCAGTACTTC. This gives the protein CATSRDWTGGLETQYF.

Many counts were recorded for this clonotype. The V and J genes are TRBV18 and TRBJ2-7; the D gene is possibly TRBD1 (6 bases). CDR1 is KGHSH and CDR2 is LQKENI in the germline V gene. This CDR3 comprises 15 residues. V lost 0 bases and J 2 bases, leaving 11 bases between the germline ends. CDR3 residues: CASSPPTGNPYEQYF. Here the CDR3 DNA reads TGTGCCAGCTCACCACCTACAGGGAACCCCTACGAGCAGTACTTC.

The chain joins TRBV20-1 to TRBJ1-2; no definite D call. Germline V gives CDR1 DFQATT, CDR2 SNEGSKA (reference sequence). Trimming shortened V by 1 base and J by 2 bases, and 8 bases separated the two germline ends. This CDR3 is built from 13 residues. In DNA, the CDR3 is TGCAGTGCTAGAGTCACGATGAACTATGGCTACACCTTC. Translated: CSARVTMNYGYTF.

This clonotype has a handful of counts. This rearrangement joins TRBV6-5 to TRBJ2-6; D is unresolved. Trimming cost V 8 bases and J 2 bases, with 13 bases left between them. This CDR3 comprises 15 residues. Germline CDR1 reads MNHEY; CDR2 reads SVGAGI. The CDR3 DNA sequence: TGTGCCAGCTGCCGACACCCTACTGGGGCCAACGTCCTGACTTTC. Protein product: CASCRHPTGANVLTF.

At least ten counts were recorded for this clonotype. The J gene is TRBJ2-2, the V gene TRBV7-3; perhaps TRBD2 as D (5 bases). V was cut by 2 bases and J by 7 bases, with 8 bases left in between. CDR3 size: 13 residues. The germline CDR1 and CDR2 sequences are SGHTA and FQGTGA. CDR3 region: CASSLEEGGELFF. CDR3 DNA: TGTGCCAGCAGCTTAGAAGAGGGCGGGGAGCTGTTTTTT.

This clonotype was recorded many times. The V call is TRBV4-2, the J call TRBJ2-7, with 9 positions matching TRBD1. V was pared by 1 base and J by 3 bases, with 4 bases of the junction left unmatched. Germline values: CDR1 LGHNA, CDR2 YNFKEQ. The CDR3 runs 15 residues. The CDR3 DNA sequence: TGTGCCAGCAGCCAAGCGGGACAGGGAGGCTACGAGCAGTACTTC. This codes for CASSQAGQGGYEQYF.

The rearrangement uses TRBV28 and TRBJ2-7, with D tentatively TRBD1 (5 bases). V lost 6 bases, J lost 3 bases, and 12 bases lay in between. The CDR3 is 13 residues long. Germline assignment: CDR1 MDHEN and CDR2 SYDVKM. The CDR3 sequence is CASRLTVSYEQYF. Here the CDR3 DNA reads TGTGCCAGCAGATTGACAGTGAGCTACGAGCAGTACTTC.

This clonotype was seen at least ten times. This chain links TRBV5-1 with TRBJ2-3; D is unclear. The CDR3 loop spans 14 amino acids. V was clipped by 5 bases and J by 0 bases, with 10 bases between them. The germline V gene encodes CDR1 SGHRS and CDR2 YFSETQ. CDR3 sequence: CASRGVKSTDTQYF. In DNA, the CDR3 is TGCGCCAGCAGGGGCGTAAAGAGCACAGATACGCAGTATTTT. The entire variable domain, with the rest obtained from reference TRBV5-1 and TRBJ2-3, is as follows: KAGVTQTPRYLIKTRGQQVTLSCSPISGHRSVSWYQQTPGQGLQFLFEYFSETQRNKGNFPGRFSGRQFSNSRSEMNVSTLELGDSALYLCASRGVKSTDTQYFGPGTRLTVL.

This clonotype was counted ten times or more. The rearrangement links TRBV29-1 to TRBJ2-1; D remains unclear. There are 12 residues in the CDR3. The germline CDR1 and CDR2 sequences are SQVTM and ANQGSEA. The germline V and J ends were trimmed by 0 bases and 8 bases, with 8 bases remaining between them. The DNA of the CDR3 is TGCAGCGTTGAAGATATTGCGGATGAGCAGTTCTTC. Its translation is CSVEDIADEQFF.

The chain has TRBV4-2 and TRBJ2-5; 9 nucleotides match TRBD1. Trimming took 0 bases from V and 5 from J; bases not matched to a gene: 13. The germline V gene has CDR1 LGHNA and CDR2 YNFKEQ. CDR3 length: 18 amino acids. The CDR3 DNA reads TGTGCCAGCAGCCAAGATTTTCATCGGGACAGGGTCTTCGAGACCCAGTACTTC. The encoded protein is CASSQDFHRDRVFETQYF.

J is TRBJ1-3 and V is TRBV20-1, with 10 bases that match TRBD1. The V and J ends lost 0 bases and 4 bases, in that order; junction bases with no gene match: 3. Germline V lookup: CDR1 DFQATT, CDR2 SNEGSKA (reference sequence). This CDR3 region has 15 residues. Here the CDR3 DNA reads TGCAGTGCTAGAGATTGGGACAGGGGAGGAAACACCATATATTTT. This codes for CSARDWDRGGNTIYF.

This clonotype occurred a few times. V is TRBV4-2 and J is TRBJ2-7; 12 nucleotides line up with TRBD2. There are 17 residues in the CDR3. V lost 0 bases, J lost 2 bases, and 5 bases stayed unmatched. Germline V gives CDR1 LGHNA, CDR2 YNFKEQ. The DNA for the CDR3 is TGTGCCAGCAGCCAAGAAGCTAGCGGGGGGGTAACCTACGAGCAGTACTTC. Its protein is CASSQEASGGVTYEQYF.

The chain has TRBV5-1 and TRBJ1-3; no reliable D call. The V and J ends lost 0 bases and 8 bases respectively, with 12 bases between them. CDR3 length: 14 residues. The V gene's germline CDR1 is SGHRS and CDR2 YFSETQ. CDR3 in amino acids: CASSLGTRWDTIYF. DNA of the CDR3: TGCGCCAGCAGCTTGGGGACTCGCTGGGACACCATATATTTT. Using reference TRBV5-1 and TRBJ1-3 for the parts outside the CDR3, the full variable domain is KAGVTQTPRYLIKTRGQQVTLSCSPISGHRSVSWYQQTPGQGLQFLFEYFSETQRNKGNFPGRFSGRQFSNSRSEMNVSTLELGDSALYLCASSLGTRWDTIYFGEGSWLTVV.

This clonotype was counted at least ten times. The rearrangement joins TRBV5-1 to TRBJ1-3, with 7 bases matching TRBD1. Unmatched junction bases numbered 8, after V lost 5 bases and J lost 0 bases. Germline V CDR1 and CDR2: SGHRS, YFSETQ. This CDR3 is 16 amino acids long. Here the CDR3 DNA reads TGCGCCAGCAGTTACCAGGGGGAAGGCTCTGGAAACACCATATATTTT. It specifies CASSYQGEGSGNTIYF.

Only a few counts were recorded for this clonotype. The chain couples TRBV7-9 to TRBJ1-4, with D perhaps TRBD1 (5 bases). V was cut by 4 bases and J by 5 bases, with 14 bases left in between. Looked up from germline, CDR1 is SEHNR and CDR2 is FQNEAQ (reference sequence). CDR3 length: 15 amino acids. The CDR3 spells CASSSVRVGNEKLFF. The DNA for the CDR3 is TGTGCCAGCAGCTCCGTCAGGGTGGGGAATGAAAAACTGTTTTTT.